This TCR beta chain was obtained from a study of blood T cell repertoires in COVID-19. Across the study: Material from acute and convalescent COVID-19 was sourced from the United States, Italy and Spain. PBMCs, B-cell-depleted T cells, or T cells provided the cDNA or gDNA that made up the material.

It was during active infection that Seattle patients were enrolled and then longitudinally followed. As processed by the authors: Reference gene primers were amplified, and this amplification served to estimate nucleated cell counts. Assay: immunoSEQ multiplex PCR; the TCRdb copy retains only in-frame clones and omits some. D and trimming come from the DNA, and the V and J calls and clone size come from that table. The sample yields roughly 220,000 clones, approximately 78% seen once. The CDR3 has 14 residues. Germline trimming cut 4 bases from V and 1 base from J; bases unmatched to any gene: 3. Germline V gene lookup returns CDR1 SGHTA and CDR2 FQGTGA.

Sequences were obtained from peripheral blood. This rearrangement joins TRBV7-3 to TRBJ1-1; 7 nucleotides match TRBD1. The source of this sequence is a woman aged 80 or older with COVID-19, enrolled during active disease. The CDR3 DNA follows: TGTGCCAGCAGCTCGGGACAGAGGAACACTGAAGCTTTCTTT. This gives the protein CASSSGQRNTEAFF.